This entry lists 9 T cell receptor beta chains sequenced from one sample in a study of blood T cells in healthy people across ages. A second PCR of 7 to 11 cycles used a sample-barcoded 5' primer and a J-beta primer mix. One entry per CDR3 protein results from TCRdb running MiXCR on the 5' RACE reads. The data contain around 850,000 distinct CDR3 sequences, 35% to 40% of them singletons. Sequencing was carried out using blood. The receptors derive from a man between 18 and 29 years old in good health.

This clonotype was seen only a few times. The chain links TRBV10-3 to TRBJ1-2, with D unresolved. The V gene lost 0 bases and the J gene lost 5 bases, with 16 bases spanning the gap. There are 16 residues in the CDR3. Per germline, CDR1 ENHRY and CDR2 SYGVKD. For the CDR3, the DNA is TGTGCCATCAGTGAGTCAAAACGGATCGTCCGATATGGCTACACCTTC. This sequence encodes CAISESKRIVRYGYTF.

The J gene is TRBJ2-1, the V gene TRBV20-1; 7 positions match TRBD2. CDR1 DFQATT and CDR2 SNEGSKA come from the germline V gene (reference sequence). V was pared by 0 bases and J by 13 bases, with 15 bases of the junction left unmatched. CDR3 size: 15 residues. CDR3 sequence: CSARDFGTTQETQFF. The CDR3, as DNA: TGCAGTGCTAGAGATTTCGGGACTACGCAAGAGACCCAGTTCTTC.

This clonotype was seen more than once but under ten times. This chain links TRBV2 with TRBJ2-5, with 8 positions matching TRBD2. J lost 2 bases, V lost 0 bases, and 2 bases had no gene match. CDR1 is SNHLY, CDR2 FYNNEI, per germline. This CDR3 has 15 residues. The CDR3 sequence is CASSEALAGQETQYF. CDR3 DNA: TGTGCCAGCAGTGAAGCTTTAGCGGGGCAAGAGACCCAGTACTTC.

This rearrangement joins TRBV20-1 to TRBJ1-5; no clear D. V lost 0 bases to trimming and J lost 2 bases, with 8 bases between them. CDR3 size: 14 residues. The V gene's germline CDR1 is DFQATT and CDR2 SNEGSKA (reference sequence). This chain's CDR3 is CSARDLKGNQPQHF. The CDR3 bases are TGCAGTGCTAGAGATCTTAAAGGCAATCAGCCCCAGCATTTT.

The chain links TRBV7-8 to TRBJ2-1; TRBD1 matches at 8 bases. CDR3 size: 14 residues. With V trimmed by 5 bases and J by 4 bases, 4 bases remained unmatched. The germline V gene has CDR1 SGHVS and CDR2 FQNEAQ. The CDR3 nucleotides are TGTGCCAGCAGCCAACAGGGGGAATACAATGAGCAGTTCTTC. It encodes CASSQQGEYNEQFF.

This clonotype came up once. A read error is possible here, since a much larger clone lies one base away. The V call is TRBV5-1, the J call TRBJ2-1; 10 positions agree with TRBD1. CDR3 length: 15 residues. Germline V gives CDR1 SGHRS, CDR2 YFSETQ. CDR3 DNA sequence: TGCGTCAGCAGCTCTGACAGGGGGCCCTACAATGAGCAGTTCTTC. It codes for CVSSSDRGPYNEQFF.

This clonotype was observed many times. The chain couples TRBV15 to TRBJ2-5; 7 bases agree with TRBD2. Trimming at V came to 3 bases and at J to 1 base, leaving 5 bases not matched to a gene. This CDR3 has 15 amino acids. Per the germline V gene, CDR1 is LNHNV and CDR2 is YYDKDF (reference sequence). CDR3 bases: TGTGCCACCAGCAGCCGGGGCGGGAGCCAAGAGACCCAGTACTTC. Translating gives CATSSRGGSQETQYF.

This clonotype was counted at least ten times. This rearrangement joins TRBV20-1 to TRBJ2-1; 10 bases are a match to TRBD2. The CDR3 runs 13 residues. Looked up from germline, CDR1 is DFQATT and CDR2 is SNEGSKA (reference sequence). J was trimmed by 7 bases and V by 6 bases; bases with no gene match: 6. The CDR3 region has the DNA TGCAGTGCGCCGACAGCGGGAGGGAATGAGCAGTTCTTC. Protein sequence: CSAPTAGGNEQFF.

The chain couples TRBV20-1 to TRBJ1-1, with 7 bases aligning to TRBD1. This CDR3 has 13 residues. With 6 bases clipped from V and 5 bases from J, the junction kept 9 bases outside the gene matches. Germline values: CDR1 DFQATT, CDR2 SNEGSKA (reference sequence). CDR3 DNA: TGCAGTGCAACCCGACAGGGAAGGACTGAAGCTTTCTTT. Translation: CSATRQGRTEAFF.